The entry below gives a single T cell receptor (beta chain) sequence along with its context. Its antigen remains unidentified. This sample is part of a study of T cell responses to AZD1222 COVID-19 vaccine. The study's findings and limits: White British ancestry dominated among donors, who included more females, and clonal diversity was possibly underestimated. Baseline serostatus was positive in only 5 to 7 AZD1222 recipients. With dominance at 160-218 and 743-854, vaccine-associated CD4 TCRs spanned spike. Sampled repertoires all dated from after the peak T cell response.

Sequencing used immunoSEQ multiplex PCR; TCRdb keeps in-frame clones, though not all of them. The repertoire consists of roughly 120,000 clones, with 92% occurring once and the leading ten covering 13% to 15%. The specimen was peripheral blood, collected on day 0 of AZD1222 vaccination. The clonotype comes from an adult in good health.

This chain's CDR3 is CASSAERADTQYF. CDR3 bases: TGTGCCAGCAGTGCCGAGAGGGCAGATACGCAGTATTTT. V gene TRBV6-2 or TRBV6-3 combines with J gene TRBJ2-3; tentatively, D is TRBD2 (5 bases). The V end was cut by 5 bases, the J end by 4 bases, with 10 bases between. Germline V gene sequence: CDR1 MNHEY, CDR2 SVGEGT. This CDR3 comprises 13 residues.